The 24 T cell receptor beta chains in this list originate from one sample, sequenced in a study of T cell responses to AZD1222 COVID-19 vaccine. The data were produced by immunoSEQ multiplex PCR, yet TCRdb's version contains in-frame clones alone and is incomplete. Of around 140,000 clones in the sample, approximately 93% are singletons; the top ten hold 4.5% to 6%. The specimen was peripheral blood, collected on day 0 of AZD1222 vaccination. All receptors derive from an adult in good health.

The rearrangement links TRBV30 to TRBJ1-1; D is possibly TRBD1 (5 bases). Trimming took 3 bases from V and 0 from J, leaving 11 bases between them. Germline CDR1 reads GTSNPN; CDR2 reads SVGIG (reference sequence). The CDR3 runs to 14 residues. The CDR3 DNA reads TGTGCCTGGAGCCTCGGGACTATGAACACTGAAGCTTTCTTT. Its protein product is CAWSLGTMNTEAFF.

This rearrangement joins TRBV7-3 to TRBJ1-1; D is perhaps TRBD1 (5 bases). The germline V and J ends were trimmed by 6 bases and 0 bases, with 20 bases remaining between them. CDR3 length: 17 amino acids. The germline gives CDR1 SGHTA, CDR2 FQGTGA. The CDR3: CASRLPRRGTMNTEAFF. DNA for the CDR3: TGTGCCAGCAGATTGCCCAGAAGAGGGACTATGAACACTGAAGCTTTCTTT.

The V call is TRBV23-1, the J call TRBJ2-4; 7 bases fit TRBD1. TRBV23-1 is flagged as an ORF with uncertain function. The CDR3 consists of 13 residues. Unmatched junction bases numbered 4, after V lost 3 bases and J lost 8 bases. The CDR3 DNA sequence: TGCGCCAGCAGTCACACAACAGGGGACATTCAGTACTTC. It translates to CASSHTTGDIQYF.

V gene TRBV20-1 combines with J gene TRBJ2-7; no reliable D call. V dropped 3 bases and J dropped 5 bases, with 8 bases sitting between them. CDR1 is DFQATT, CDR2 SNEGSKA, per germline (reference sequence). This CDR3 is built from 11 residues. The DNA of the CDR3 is TGCAGTGCTAGGCTAACAAACGAGCAGTACTTC. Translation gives CSARLTNEQYF.

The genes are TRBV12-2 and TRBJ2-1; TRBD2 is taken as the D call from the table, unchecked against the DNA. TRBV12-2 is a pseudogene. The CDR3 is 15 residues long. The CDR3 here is CASRSNSGRDNEQFF. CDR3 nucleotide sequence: TGTGCAAGTCGCTCGAATAGCGGGAGGGACAATGAGCAGTTCTTC.

The chain's CDR3 is CASSYGGPRGYNEQFF. The CDR3 DNA sequence: TGTGCCAGCAGTTATGGCGGCCCAAGGGGGTACAATGAGCAGTTCTTC. The chain couples TRBV27 to TRBJ2-1, with D perhaps TRBD1 (6 bases). Deletions cut 4 bases from V and 4 bases from J, with 17 bases between. The CDR3 contains 16 residues. In germline, CDR1 is MNHEY, CDR2 SMNVEV (reference sequence).

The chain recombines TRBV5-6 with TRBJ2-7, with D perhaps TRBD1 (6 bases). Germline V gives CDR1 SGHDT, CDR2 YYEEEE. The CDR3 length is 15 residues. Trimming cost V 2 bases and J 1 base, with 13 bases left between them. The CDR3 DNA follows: TGTGCCAGCAGCTTCGACATACAGGGATCCTACGAGCAGTACTTC. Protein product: CASSFDIQGSYEQYF.

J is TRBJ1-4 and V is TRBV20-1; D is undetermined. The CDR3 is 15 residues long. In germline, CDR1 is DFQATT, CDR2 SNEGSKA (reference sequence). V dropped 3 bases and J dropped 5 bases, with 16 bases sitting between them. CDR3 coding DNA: TGCAGTGCTAGTCCTGGAGGGAGGAAGAATGAAAAACTGTTTTTT. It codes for CSASPGGRKNEKLFF.

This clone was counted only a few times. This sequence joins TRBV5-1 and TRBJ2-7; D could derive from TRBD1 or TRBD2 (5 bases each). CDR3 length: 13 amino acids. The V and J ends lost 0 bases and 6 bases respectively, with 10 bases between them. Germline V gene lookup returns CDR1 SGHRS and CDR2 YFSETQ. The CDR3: CASSLERGPEQYF. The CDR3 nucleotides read TGCGCCAGCAGCTTGGAGAGGGGTCCCGAGCAGTACTTC.

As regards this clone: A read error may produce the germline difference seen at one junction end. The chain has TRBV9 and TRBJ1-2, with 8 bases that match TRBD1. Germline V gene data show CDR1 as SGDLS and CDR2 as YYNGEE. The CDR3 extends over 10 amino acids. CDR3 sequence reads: CASSGRDRHF. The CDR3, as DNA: TGTGCCAGCAGCGGCCGGGACAGGCACTTC.

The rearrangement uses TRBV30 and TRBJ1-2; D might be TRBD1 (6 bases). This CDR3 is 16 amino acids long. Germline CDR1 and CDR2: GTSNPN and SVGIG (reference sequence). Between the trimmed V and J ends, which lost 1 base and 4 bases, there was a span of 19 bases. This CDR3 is CAWSGSQGPVSYGYTF. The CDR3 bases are TGTGCCTGGAGTGGATCACAGGGCCCTGTCTCCTATGGCTACACCTTC.

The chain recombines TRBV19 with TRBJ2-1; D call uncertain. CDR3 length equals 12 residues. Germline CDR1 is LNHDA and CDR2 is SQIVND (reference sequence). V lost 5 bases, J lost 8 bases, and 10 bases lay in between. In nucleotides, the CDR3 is TGTGCCAGTAGTGGGAACTCTCATGAGCAGTTCTTC. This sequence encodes CASSGNSHEQFF.

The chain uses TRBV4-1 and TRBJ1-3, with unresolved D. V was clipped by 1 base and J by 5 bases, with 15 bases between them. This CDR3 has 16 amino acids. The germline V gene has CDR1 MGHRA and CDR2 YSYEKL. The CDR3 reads CASSQVLTGSRNTIYF. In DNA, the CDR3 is TGCGCCAGCAGCCAAGTCCTGACTGGGTCGAGAAACACCATATATTTT.

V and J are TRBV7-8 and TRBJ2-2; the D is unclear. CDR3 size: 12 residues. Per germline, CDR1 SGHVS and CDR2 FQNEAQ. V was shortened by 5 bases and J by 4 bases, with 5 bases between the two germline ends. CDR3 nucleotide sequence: TGTGCCAGCAGCCAAGCCACCGGGGAGCTGTTTTTT. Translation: CASSQATGELFF.

In DNA form, the CDR3 reads TGTGCCAGCTCACCCGGGACGGGACCCAATCAGCCCCAGCATTTT. It translates to CASSPGTGPNQPQHF. The chain combines TRBV18 with TRBJ1-5, with D perhaps matching TRBD1 (5 bases). CDR3 length: 15 amino acids. Trimming pared 3 bases from V and 3 bases from J, leaving 12 bases between. Germline values: CDR1 KGHSH, CDR2 LQKENI.

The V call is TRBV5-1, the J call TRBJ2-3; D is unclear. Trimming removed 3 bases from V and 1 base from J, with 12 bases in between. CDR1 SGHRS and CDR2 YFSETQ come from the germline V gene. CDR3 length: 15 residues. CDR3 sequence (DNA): TGCGCCAGCAGCTCATCGGACGCGGGCACAGATACGCAGTATTTT. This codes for CASSSSDAGTDTQYF.

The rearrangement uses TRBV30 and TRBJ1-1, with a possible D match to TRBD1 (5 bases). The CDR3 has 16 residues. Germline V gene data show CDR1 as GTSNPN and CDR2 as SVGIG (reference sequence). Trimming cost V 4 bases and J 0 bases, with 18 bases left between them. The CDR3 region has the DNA TGTGCCTGGAATAGGGGACGGATGATCATGAACACTGAAGCTTTCTTT. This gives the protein CAWNRGRMIMNTEAFF.

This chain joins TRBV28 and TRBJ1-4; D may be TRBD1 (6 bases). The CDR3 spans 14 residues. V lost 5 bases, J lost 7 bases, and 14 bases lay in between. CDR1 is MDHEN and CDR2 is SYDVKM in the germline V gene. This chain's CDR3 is CASSTQGMGEKLFF. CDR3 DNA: TGTGCCAGCAGTACCCAGGGGATGGGTGAAAAACTGTTTTTT.

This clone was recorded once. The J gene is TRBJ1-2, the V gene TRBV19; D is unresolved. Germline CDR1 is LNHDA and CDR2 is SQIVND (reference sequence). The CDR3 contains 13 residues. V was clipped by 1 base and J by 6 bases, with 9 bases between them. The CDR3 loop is CASSIVPGDGYTF. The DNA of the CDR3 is TGTGCCAGTAGTATAGTTCCAGGAGATGGCTACACCTTC.

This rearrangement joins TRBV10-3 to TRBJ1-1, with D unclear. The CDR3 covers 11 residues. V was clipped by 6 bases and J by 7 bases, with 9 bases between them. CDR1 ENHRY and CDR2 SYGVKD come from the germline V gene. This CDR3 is CAIRDSSEAFF. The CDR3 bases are TGTGCCATCAGGGATAGCAGTGAAGCTTTCTTT.

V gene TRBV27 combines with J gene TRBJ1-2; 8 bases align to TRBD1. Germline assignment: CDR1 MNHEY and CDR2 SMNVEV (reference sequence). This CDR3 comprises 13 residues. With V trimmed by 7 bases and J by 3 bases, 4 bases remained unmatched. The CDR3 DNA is TGTGCCAGCAAACCGACAGGGGACTATGGCTACACCTTC. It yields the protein CASKPTGDYGYTF.

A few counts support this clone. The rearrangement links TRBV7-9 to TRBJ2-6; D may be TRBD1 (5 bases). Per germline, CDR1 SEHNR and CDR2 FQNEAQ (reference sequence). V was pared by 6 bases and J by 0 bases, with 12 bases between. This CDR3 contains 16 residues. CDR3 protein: CASSFRVLSGANVLTF. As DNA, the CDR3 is TGTGCCAGCAGTTTCAGGGTTCTCTCTGGGGCCAACGTCCTGACTTTC.

In DNA form, the CDR3 reads TGTGCCAGCACCGCGATAGATCAAAGGAACACTGAAGCTTTCTTT. Translated, it gives CASTAIDQRNTEAFF. This chain joins TRBV28 and TRBJ1-1; D remains unclear. CDR1 is MDHEN, CDR2 SYDVKM, per germline. CDR3 length: 15 residues. V lost 7 bases to trimming and J lost 1 base, with 16 bases between them. The variable domain in full, completed from reference TRBV28 and TRBJ1-1, reads DVKVTQSSRYLVKRTGEKVFLECVQDMDHENMFWYRQDPGLGLRLIYFSYDVKMKEKGDIPEGYSVSREKKERFSLILESASTNQTSMYLCASTAIDQRNTEAFFGQGTRLTVV.

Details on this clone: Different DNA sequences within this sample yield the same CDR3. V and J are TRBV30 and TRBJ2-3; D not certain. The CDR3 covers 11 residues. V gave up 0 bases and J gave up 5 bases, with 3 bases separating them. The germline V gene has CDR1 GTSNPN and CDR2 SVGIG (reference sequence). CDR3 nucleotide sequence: TGTGCCTGGAGTGTACTAGATACGCAGTATTTT. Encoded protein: CAWSVLDTQYF.